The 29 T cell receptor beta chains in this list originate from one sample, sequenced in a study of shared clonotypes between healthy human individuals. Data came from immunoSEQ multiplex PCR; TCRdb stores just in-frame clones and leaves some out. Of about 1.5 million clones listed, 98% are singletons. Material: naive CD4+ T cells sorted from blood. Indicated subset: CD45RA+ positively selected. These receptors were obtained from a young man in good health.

The CDR3 sequence is CASSISSAADTQYF. The DNA for the CDR3 is TGTGCCAGTAGTATCTCTAGCGCAGCAGATACGCAGTATTTT. The rearrangement links TRBV19 to TRBJ2-3, with a tentative D call TRBD2 (6 bases). The CDR3 extends over 14 amino acids. Germline values: CDR1 LNHDA, CDR2 SQIVND (reference sequence). V was pared by 3 bases and J by 4 bases, with 11 bases between.

CDR3 DNA: TGCAGTGCTAGAGACGACGTCGGGCAGTTCTTC. Translation: CSARDDVGQFF. V and J are TRBV20-1 and TRBJ2-1; D is uncertain. The CDR3 totals 11 residues. From germline, CDR1 is DFQATT and CDR2 SNEGSKA (reference sequence). Trimming cost V 0 bases and J 12 bases, with 9 bases left between them.

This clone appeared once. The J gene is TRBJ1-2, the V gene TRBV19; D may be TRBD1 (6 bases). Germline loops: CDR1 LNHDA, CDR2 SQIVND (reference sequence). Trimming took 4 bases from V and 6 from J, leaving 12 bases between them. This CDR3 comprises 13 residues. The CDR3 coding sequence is TGTGCCAGTAGTAGACAGGAGGCTAATGGCTACACCTTC. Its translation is CASSRQEANGYTF.

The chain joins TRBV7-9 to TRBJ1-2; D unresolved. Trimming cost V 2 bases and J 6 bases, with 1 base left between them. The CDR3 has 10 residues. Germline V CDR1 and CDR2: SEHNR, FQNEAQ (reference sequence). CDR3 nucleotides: TGTGCCAGCAGCTTAAATGGCTACACCTTC. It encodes CASSLNGYTF. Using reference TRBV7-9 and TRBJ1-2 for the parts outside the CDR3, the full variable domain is DTGVSQNPRHKITKRGQNVTFRCDPISEHNRLYWYRQTLGQGPEFLTYFQNEAQLEKSRLLSDRFSAERPKGSFSTLEIQRTEQGDSAMYLCASSLNGYTFGSGTRLTVV.

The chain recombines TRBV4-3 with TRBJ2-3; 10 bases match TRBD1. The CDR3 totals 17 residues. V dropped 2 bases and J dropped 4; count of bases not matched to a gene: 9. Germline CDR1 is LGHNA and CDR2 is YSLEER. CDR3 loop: CASSQSPGTGAPDTQYF. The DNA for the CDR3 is TGCGCCAGCAGCCAATCACCCGGGACAGGGGCCCCAGATACGCAGTATTTT.

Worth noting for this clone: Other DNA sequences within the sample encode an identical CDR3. Here the CDR3 DNA reads TGTGCCAGCAGCCTGACAGCTTACGAGCAGTACTTC. Translated, it gives CASSLTAYEQYF. The chain couples TRBV11-2 to TRBJ2-7, with D possibly being TRBD1 (5 bases). Germline V gene lookup returns CDR1 SGHAT and CDR2 FQNNGV. With 5 bases removed from V and 4 bases from J, the gap between germline ends came to 9 bases. The CDR3 runs to 12 residues.

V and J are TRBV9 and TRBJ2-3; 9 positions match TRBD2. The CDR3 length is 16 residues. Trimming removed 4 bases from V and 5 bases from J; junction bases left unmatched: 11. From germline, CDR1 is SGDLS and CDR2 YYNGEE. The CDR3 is CASSLHASGKVDTQYF. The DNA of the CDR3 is TGTGCCAGCAGCCTCCACGCTAGCGGGAAGGTAGATACGCAGTATTTT.

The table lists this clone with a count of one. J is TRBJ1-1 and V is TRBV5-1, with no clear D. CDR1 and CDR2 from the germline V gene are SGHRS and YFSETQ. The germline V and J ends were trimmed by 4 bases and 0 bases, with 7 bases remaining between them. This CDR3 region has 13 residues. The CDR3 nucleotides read TGCGCCAGCAGCGCGGGGATGAACACTGAAGCTTTCTTT. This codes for CASSAGMNTEAFF.

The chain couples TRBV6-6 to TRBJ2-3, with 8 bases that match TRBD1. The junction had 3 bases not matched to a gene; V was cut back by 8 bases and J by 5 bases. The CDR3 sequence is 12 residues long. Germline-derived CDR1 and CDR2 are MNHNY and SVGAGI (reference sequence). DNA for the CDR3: TGTGCCAGCCAGGGGGCTGTAGATACGCAGTATTTT. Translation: CASQGAVDTQYF.

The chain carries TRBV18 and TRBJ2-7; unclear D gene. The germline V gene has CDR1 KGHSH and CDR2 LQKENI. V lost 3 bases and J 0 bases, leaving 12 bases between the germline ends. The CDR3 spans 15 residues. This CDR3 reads CASSPTRSFSYEQYF. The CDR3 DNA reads TGTGCCAGCTCACCCACCCGGTCTTTCTCCTACGAGCAGTACTTC.

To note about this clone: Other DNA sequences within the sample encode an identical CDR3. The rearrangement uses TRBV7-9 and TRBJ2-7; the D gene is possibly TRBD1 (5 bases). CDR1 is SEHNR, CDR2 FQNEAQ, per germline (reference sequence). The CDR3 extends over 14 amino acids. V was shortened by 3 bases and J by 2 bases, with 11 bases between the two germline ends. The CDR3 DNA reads TGTGCCAGCAGCTTCGGTACAGGACCCTACGAGCAGTACTTC. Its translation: CASSFGTGPYEQYF.

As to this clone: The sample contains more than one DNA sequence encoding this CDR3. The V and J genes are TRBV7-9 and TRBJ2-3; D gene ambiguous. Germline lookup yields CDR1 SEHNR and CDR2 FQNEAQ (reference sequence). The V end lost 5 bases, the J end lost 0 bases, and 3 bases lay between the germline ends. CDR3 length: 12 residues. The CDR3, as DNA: TGTGCCAGCAGCCCGAGCACAGATACGCAGTATTTT. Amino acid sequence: CASSPSTDTQYF. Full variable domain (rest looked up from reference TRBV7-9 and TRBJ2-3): DTGVSQNPRHKITKRGQNVTFRCDPISEHNRLYWYRQTLGQGPEFLTYFQNEAQLEKSRLLSDRFSAERPKGSFSTLEIQRTEQGDSAMYLCASSPSTDTQYFGPGTRLTVL.

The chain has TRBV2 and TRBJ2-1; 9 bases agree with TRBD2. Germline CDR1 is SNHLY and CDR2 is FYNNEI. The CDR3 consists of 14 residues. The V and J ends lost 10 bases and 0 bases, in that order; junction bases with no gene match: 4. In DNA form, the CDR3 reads TGTGCCACCTCTAGCGGGGTCTCCTACAATGAGCAGTTCTTC. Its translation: CATSSGVSYNEQFF.

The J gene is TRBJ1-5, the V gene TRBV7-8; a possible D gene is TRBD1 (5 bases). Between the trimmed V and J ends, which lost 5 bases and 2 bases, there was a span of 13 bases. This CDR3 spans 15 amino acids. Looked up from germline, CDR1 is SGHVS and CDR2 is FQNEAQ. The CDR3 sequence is CASSGGDTGNQPQHF. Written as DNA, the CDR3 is TGTGCCAGCAGCGGGGGGGATACGGGCAATCAGCCCCAGCATTTT. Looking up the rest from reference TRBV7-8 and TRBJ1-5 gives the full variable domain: GAGVSQSPRYKVAKRGQDVALRCDPISGHVSLFWYQQALGQGPEFLTYFQNEAQLDKSGLPSDRFFAERPEGSVSTLKIQRTQQEDSAVYLCASSGGDTGNQPQHFGDGTRLSIL.

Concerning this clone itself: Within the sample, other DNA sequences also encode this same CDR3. The CDR3 region has the DNA TGTGCCAGTAGTATTGCACTGAACACTGAAGCTTTCTTT. Residues: CASSIALNTEAFF. The J gene is TRBJ1-1, the V gene TRBV19, with unresolved D. V was clipped by 3 bases and J by 0 bases, with 5 bases between them. The CDR3 spans 13 residues. The germline V gene has CDR1 LNHDA and CDR2 SQIVND (reference sequence).

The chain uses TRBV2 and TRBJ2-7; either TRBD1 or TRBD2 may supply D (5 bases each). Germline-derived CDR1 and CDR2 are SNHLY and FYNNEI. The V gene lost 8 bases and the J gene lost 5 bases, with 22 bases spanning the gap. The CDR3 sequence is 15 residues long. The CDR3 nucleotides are TGTGCCAGCTGGACCGGGGACGGCCTCCTACACGAGCAGTACTTC. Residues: CASWTGDGLLHEQYF.

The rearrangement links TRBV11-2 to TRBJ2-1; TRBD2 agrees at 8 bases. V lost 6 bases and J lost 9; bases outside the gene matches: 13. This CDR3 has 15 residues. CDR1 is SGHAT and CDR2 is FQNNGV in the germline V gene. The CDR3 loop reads CASSQRELPSSEQFF. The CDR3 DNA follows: TGTGCCAGCAGTCAGCGGGAGCTACCTTCTAGTGAGCAGTTCTTC.

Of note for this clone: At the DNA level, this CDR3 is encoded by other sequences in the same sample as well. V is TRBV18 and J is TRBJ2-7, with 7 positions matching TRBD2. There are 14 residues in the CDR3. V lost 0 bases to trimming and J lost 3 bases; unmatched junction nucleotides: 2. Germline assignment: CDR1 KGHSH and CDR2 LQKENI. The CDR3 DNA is TGTGCCAGCTCACCACCGGCGGGAGACTACGAGCAGTACTTC. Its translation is CASSPPAGDYEQYF.

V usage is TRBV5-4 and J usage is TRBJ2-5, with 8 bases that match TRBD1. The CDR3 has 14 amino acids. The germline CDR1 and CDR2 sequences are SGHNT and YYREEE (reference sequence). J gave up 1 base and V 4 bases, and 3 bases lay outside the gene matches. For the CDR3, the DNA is TGTGCCAGCAGCCGGACAGGGACCCAAGAGACCCAGTACTTC. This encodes CASSRTGTQETQYF.

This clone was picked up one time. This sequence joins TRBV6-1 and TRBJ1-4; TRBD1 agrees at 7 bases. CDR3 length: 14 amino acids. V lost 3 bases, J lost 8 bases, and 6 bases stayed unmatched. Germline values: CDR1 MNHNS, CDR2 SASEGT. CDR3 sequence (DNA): TGTGCCAGCAGTGAGAGACAGGGACGGGAAAAACTGTTTTTT. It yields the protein CASSERQGREKLFF.

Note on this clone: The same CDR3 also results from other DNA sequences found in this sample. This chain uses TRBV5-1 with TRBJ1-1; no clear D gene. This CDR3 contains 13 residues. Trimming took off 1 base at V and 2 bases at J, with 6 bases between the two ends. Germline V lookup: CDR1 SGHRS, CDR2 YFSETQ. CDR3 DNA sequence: TGCGCCAGCAGCTTGCCGGCTAACACTGAAGCTTTCTTT. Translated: CASSLPANTEAFF.

The CDR3 region is CASSLSGGRNQPQHF. The CDR3 DNA follows: TGTGCCAGCAGCTTGTCAGGTGGGAGGAATCAGCCCCAGCATTTT. The chain is built from TRBV7-8 and TRBJ1-5; D gene uncertain. Germline V gives CDR1 SGHVS, CDR2 FQNEAQ. The V end lost 3 bases, the J end lost 4 bases, and 13 bases lay between the germline ends. The CDR3 length is 15 residues.

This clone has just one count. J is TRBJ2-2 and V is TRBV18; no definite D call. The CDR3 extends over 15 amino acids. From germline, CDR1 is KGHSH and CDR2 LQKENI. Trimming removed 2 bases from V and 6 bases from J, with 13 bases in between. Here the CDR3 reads CASSPVRQSSGELFF. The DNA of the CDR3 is TGTGCCAGCTCACCAGTTCGGCAGTCGTCCGGGGAGCTGTTTTTT.

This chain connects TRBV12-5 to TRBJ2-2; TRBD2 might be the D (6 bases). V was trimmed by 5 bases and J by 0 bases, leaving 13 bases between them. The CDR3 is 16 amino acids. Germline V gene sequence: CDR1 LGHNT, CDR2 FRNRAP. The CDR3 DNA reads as TGTGCTAGTGGTCCCTGGACGGGAGCGAACACCGGGGAGCTGTTTTTT. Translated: CASGPWTGANTGELFF. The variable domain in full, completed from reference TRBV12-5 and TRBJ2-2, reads DARVTQTPRHKVTEMGQEVTMRCQPILGHNTVFWYRQTMMQGLELLAYFRNRAPLDDSGMPKDRFSAEMPDATLATLKIQPSEPRDSAVYFCASGPWTGANTGELFFGEGSRLTVL.

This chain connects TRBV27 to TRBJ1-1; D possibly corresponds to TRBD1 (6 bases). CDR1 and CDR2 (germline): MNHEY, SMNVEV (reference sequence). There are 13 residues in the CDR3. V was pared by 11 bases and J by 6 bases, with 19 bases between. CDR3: CAPGKLKGAEAFF. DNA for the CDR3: TGTGCCCCCGGCAAATTAAAGGGGGCTGAAGCTTTCTTT.

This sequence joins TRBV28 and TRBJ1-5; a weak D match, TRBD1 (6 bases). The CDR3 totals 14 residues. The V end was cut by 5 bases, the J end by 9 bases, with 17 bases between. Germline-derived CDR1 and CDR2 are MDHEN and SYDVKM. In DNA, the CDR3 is TGTGCCAGCAGTCCTAAGGGCAGGGGTACGCCCCAGCATTTT. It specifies CASSPKGRGTPQHF.

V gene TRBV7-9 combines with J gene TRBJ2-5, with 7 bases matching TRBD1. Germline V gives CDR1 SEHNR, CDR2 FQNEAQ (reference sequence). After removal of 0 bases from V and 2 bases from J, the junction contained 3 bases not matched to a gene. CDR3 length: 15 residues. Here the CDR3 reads CASSLAGTEQETQYF. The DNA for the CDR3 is TGTGCCAGCAGCTTAGCGGGGACAGAACAAGAGACCCAGTACTTC.

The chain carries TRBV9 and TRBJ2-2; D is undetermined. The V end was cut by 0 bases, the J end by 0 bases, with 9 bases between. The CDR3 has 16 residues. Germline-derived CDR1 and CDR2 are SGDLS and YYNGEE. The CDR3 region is CASSVDTTTNTGELFF. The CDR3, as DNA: TGTGCCAGCAGCGTAGACACCACGACGAACACCGGGGAGCTGTTTTTT. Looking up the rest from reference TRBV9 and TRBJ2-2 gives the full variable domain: DSGVTQTPKHLITATGQRVTLRCSPRSGDLSVYWYQQSLDQGLQFLIQYYNGEERAKGNILERFSAQQFPDLHSELNLSSLELGDSALYFCASSVDTTTNTGELFFGEGSRLTVL.

CDR3 loop: CASSRVAGSQQETQYF. CDR3 sequence (DNA): TGTGCCAGCAGCCGAGTAGCGGGTTCACAACAAGAGACCCAGTACTTC. The rearrangement joins TRBV7-2 to TRBJ2-5; 7 bases agree with TRBD2. Losses at the gene ends were 5 bases for V and 2 bases for J; bases not matched to a gene: 11. CDR1 is SGHTA, CDR2 FQGNSA, per germline. The CDR3 sequence is 16 residues long.